Listed below are T cell receptor beta chains from one sample, sequenced in a study of PD-1 blockade in classical Hodgkin lymphoma. Sequencing used immunoSEQ multiplex PCR; TCRdb keeps in-frame clones, though not all of them. The table lists about 18,000 clones, over 70% of them singletons. The sequencing here drew on CD4+ T cells from blood, taken before the fourth cycle of nivolumab. These receptor sequences come from a human donor with classical Hodgkin lymphoma. CDR3s leave out the opening cysteine and the closing phenylalanine or tryptophan. The D gene is left open where the match is weak.

J,V,D,length,CDR3
TRBJ2-7,TRBV5-1,.,18,ASSPRSTGRELAGFYEQY
TRBJ2-2,TRBV2,TRBD1,14,ASRPAGTGGPGELF
TRBJ2-3,TRBV6-4,.,12,ASSKERGTDTQY
TRBJ2-7,TRBV4-1,TRBD2,16,ASSQEGLAGEAAYEQY
TRBJ2-3,TRBV5-1,.,14,ASSLVGGGNTDTQY
TRBJ1-1,TRBV5-1,TRBD1,14,ASSIGQGARNTEAF
TRBJ1-2,TRBV7-2,TRBD1,11,ASSPNDRDGYT
TRBJ2-7,TRBV15,TRBD1,13,ATSSTGQVRDEQY
TRBJ1-2,TRBV6-5,.,11,ASSPLGGYGYT
TRBJ1-1,TRBV5-1,.,12,ASSLGQQATEAF
TRBJ2-7,TRBV7-8,.,14,ASSLGGSGASYEQY
TRBJ2-1,TRBV11-2,TRBD2,16,ASSLGRGTSGRNNEQF
TRBJ2-7,TRBV19,.,14,ASSPLLTLANYEQY
TRBJ1-2,TRBV19,TRBD1,13,ASSKGQALFYGYT
TRBJ2-7,TRBV7-8,TRBD2,15,ASSRGLAGLSSYEQY
TRBJ2-2,TRBV5-1,.,16,ASSLAKWWGADAGELF
TRBJ2-7,TRBV6-5,TRBD2,13,ASSSPTSGTYEQY
TRBJ1-5,TRBV27,.,11,ASSLTGNQPQH
TRBJ1-4,TRBV7-9,.,15,ASSGGGSAATNEKLF
TRBJ1-4,TRBV6-5,TRBD1,14,ASSYRRTGVNEKLF
TRBJ1-4,TRBV2,.,11,ASEAGHNEKLF
TRBJ2-1,TRBV10-1,TRBD2,13,ASSGTSGSLYEQF
TRBJ1-2,TRBV5-1,.,11,ASSSSANYGYT
TRBJ1-1,TRBV5-4,.,12,ASSRARANTEAF
TRBJ2-7,TRBV28,TRBD1,12,ASRRQGARSEQY
TRBJ2-2,TRBV5-1,.,14,ASSLVSGGAAGELF
TRBJ2-7,TRBV18,TRBD2,13,ASSPPGTSAPRQY
TRBJ1-1,TRBV19,.,13,ASSIGGTMNTEAF
TRBJ2-1,TRBV28,TRBD1,11,ASRGQGWNEQF
TRBJ2-1,TRBV19,TRBD1,13,ASRRRAGQGDQQF
TRBJ2-2,TRBV27,TRBD2,14,ASSLRLAANTGELF
TRBJ1-1,TRBV11-1,.,13,ASSLGGPSRTEAF
TRBJ2-7,TRBV5-4,TRBD2,14,ASSLGGLAGTYEQY
TRBJ2-1,TRBV18,TRBD2,13,ASSPPSLGRAEQF